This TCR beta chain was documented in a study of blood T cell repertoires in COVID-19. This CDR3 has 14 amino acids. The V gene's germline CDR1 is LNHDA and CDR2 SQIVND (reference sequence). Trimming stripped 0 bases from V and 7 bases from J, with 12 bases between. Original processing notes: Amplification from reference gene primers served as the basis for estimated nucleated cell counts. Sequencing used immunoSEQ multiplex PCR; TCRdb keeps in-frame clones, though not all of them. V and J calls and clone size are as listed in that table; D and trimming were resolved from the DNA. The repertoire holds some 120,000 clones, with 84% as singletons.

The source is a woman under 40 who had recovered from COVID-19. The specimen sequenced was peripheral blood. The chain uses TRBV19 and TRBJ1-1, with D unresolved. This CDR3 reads CASSIDSSSVEAFF. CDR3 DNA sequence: TGTGCCAGTAGTATAGATAGTTCCTCCGTTGAAGCTTTCTTT.